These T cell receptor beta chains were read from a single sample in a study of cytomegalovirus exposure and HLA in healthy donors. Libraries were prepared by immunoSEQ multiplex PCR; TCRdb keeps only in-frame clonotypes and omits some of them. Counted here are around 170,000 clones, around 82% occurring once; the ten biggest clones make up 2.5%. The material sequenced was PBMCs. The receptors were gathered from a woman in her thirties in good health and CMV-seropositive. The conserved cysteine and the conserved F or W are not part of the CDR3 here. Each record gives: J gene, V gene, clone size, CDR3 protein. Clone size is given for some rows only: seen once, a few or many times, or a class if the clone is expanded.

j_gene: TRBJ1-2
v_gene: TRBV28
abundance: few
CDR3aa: ASSLGRTGFSGYT

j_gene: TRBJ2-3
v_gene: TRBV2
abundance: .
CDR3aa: ASNLPGGGSSTDTQY

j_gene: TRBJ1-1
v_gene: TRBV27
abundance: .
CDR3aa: ASVDRDRGNTEAF

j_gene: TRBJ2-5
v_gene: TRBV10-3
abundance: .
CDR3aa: AISEFPGGIQY

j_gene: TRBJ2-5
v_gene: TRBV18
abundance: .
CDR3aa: ASSLNTLAGNVRETQY

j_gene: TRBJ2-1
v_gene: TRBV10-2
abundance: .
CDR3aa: ASSAQGQEQF

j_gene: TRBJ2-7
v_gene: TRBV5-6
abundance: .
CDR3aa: ASSLVDRVLAYEQY

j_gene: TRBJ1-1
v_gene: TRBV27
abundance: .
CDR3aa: ASSLFPAGEGTEAF

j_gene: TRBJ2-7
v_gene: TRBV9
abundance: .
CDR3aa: ASSVPTSGGPSEQY

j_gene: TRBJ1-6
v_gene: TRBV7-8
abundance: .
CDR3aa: ASSLARGGAASSYNSPLH

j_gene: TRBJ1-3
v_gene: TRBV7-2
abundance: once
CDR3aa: ASSPRTGSGNTIY

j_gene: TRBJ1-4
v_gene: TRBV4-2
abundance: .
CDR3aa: ASSQDEARRGKLF

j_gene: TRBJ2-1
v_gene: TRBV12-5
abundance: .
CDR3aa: ASGLRWSRGISSYNEQF

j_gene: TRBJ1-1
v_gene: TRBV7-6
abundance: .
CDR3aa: ASSLAPGGGTEAF

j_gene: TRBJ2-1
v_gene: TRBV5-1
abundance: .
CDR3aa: ASSLDGTPYNEQF

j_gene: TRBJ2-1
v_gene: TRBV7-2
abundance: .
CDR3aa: ASSSPPGGPNEQF

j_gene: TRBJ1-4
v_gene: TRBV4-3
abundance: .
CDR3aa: ASSQDRITAGNEKLF

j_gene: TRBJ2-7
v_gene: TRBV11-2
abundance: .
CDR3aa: ASSSAGLAGGRLEQY

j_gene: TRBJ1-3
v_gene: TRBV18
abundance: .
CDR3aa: ASSRAGSGNTIY

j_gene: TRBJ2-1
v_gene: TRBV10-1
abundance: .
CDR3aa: ASSQTGLGVYNEQF

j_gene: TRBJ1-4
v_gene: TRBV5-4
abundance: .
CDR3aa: ASSPFFGGGGELF

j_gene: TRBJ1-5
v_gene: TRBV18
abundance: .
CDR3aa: ASSLRGTGYNQPQH

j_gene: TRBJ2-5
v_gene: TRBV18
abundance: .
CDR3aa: ASSPKGQGEETQY

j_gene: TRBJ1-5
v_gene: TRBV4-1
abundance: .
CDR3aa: ASSPFTGGELPQH

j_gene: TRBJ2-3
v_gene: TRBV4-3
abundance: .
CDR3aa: ASSQADRDYSTDTQY

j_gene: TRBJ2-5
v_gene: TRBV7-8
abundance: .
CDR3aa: ASSLERLAGRGETQY

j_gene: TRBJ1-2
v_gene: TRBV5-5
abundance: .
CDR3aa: ASSPDSYYGYT

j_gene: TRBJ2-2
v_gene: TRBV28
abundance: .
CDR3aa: ASTGTVGTGELF

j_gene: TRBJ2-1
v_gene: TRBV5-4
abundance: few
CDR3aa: ASSESRGGRYNEQF

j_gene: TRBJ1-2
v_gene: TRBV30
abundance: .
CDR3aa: ACLPGQKSGYT

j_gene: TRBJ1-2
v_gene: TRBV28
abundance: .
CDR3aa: ASSSPGTGYVYGYT

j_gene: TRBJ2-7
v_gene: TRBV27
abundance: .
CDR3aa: ASSPRGTGGPRSYEQY

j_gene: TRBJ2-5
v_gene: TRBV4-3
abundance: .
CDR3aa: ASSQELAVPIQQETQY

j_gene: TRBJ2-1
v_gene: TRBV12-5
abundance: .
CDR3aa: ASGLTSGVLNEQF

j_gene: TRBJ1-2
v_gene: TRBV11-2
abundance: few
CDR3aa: ASSSNRARYT

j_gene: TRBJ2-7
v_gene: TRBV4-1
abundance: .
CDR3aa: ASSQEGGSGGYEQY

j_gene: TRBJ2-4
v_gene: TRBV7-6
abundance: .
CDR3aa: ASSLGQGTSQY

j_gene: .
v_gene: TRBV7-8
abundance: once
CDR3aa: ASSLQVPYEQY

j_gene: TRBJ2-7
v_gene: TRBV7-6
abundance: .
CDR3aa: ASSPSGGLPNEQY

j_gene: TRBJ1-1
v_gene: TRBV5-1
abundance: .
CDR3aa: ASSAGQVNTEAF